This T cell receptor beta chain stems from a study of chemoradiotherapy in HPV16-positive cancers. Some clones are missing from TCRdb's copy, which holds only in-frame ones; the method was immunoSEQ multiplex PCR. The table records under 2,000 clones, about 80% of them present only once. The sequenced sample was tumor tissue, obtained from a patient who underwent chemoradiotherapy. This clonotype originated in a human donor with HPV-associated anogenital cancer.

The CDR3 DNA reads as TGTGCCTGGAGTGTAGGGGGGACTATCCTTGGCTACACCTTC. Translation: CAWSVGGTILGYTF. This chain joins TRBV30 and TRBJ1-2, with D possibly TRBD1 on 6 matching bases. In germline, CDR1 is GTSNPN, CDR2 SVGIG (reference sequence). V was shortened by 0 bases and J by 7 bases, with 15 bases between the two germline ends. This CDR3 contains 14 residues.